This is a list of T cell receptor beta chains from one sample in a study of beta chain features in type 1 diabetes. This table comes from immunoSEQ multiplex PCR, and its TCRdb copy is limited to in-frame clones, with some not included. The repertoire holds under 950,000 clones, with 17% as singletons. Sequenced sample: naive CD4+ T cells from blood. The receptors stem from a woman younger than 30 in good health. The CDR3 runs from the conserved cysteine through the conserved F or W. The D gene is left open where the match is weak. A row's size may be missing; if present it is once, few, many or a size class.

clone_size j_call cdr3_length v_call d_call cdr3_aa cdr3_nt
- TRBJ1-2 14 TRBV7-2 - CASSPDLGRGGYTF TGTGCCAGCAGCCCTGATCTTGGCCGAGGGGGCTACACCTTC
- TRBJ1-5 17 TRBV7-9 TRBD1 CASSSWTGGKFAQPQHF TGTGCCAGCAGCTCTTGGACAGGGGGCAAGTTTGCTCAGCCCCAGCATTTT
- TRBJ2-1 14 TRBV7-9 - CASSPRGRNNEQFF TGTGCCAGCAGCCCCCGGGGACGGAACAATGAGCAGTTCTTC
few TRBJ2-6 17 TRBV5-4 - CASSLAMRVSGANVLTF TGTGCCAGCAGCTTGGCGATGAGGGTCTCTGGGGCCAACGTCCTGACTTTC
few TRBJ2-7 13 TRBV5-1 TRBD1 CASARDSAYEQYF TGCGCCAGCGCAAGGGACAGTGCCTACGAGCAGTACTTC
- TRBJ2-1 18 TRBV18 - CASSPYVPPGLNYNEQFF TGTGCCAGCTCACCCTACGTGCCTCCAGGTTTAAACTACAATGAGCAGTTCTTC
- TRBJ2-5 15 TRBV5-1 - CASSLGREYRETQYF TGCGCCAGCAGCTTGGGACGGGAGTATAGAGAGACCCAGTACTTC
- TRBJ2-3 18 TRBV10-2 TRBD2 CASSDPAGGPLGPDTQYF TGCGCCAGCAGTGATCCTGCGGGAGGGCCTCTAGGGCCAGATACGCAGTATTTT
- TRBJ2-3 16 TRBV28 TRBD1 CASSFGQGLGTDTQYF TGTGCCAGCAGTTTTGGACAGGGCCTAGGTACAGATACGCAGTATTTT
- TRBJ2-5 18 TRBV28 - CASSPRRTRQGRKETQYF TGTGCCAGCAGTCCTCGTCGGACGCGGCAGGGGCGCAAAGAGACCCAGTACTTC
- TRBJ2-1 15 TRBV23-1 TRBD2 CASISQPGGTDEQFF TGCGCCAGCATTTCCCAACCGGGGGGGACCGATGAGCAGTTCTTC
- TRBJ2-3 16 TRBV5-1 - CASSNDPGSGTDTQYF TGCGCCAGCAGCAACGACCCCGGGAGCGGCACAGATACGCAGTATTTT
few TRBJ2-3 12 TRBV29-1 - CSVRSGSDTQYF TGCAGCGTTCGGTCGGGGTCCGATACGCAGTATTTT
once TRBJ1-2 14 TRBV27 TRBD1 CASSSDRGLYGYTF TGTGCCAGCAGTTCGGACAGGGGGCTCTATGGCTACACCTTC
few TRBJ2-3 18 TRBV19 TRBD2 CASSIRAGETLTTDTQYF TGTGCCAGTAGTATAAGAGCGGGAGAAACCCTTACCACAGATACGCAGTATTTT
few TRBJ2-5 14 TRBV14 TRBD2 CASSQYGLEETQYF TGTGCCAGCAGCCAATATGGACTAGAAGAGACCCAGTACTTC